Each of the 25 T cell receptor beta chains below was sequenced from the same sample in a study of T cells after posttransplantation cyclophosphamide. Here immunoSEQ multiplex PCR was the method, and the copy in TCRdb shows in-frame clones only, minus some. The table lists 20,000 to 25,000 clones, with no singletons. Sequenced material: PBMCs. Receptors originate from a woman aged 50 to 60 in good health, CMV-negative, and a related stem cell transplant donor.

This chain uses TRBV27 with TRBJ2-5; 11 bases are a match to TRBD2. The assigned J gene may be wrong: the sequence end matches TRBJ2-7 better. Germline CDR1 MNHEY, CDR2 SMNVEV (reference sequence). This CDR3 has 17 amino acids. CDR3 amino acids: CASSLGVAGGGIYEQYF. CDR3 nucleotide sequence: TGTGCCAGCAGTTTAGGGGTAGCGGGAGGGGGAATATACGAGCAGTACTTC.

The table lists this clone with many counts. This rearrangement joins TRBV15 to TRBJ1-4; D is uncertain. Trimming removed 0 bases from V and 7 bases from J, with 6 bases in between. There are 13 residues in the CDR3. Per germline, CDR1 LNHNV and CDR2 YYDKDF (reference sequence). The CDR3 DNA reads as TGTGCCACCAGCAGAGATCGGGGTGAAAAACTGTTTTTT. The encoded protein is CATSRDRGEKLFF.

The table lists this clone with many counts. The rearrangement links TRBV10-1 to TRBJ2-1; possible D gene TRBD2, 6 bases. The V gene's germline CDR1 is WNHNN and CDR2 SYGVQD (reference sequence). CDR3 length: 14 residues. V shed 4 bases and J shed 1 base, with 8 bases lying between them. CDR3 loop: CASSGSGSYNEQFF. As DNA, the CDR3 is TGCGCCAGCAGTGGTAGCGGATCCTACAATGAGCAGTTCTTC.

This clone was counted ten times or more. The V and J genes are TRBV19 and TRBJ1-4; 10 nucleotides match TRBD1. The CDR3 spans 14 residues. J was trimmed by 8 bases and V by 3 bases; bases with no gene match: 3. The germline V gene has CDR1 LNHDA and CDR2 SQIVND (reference sequence). The CDR3 loop is CASSMDRGSEKLFF. CDR3 bases: TGTGCCAGTAGTATGGACAGGGGGAGCGAAAAACTGTTTTTT.

In its sample, this clone was seen many times. CDR3 nucleotide sequence: TGTGCCAGCAGTCCACTAGGGACAGGCCGCCGATATGGCTACACCTTC. It specifies CASSPLGTGRRYGYTF. This chain links TRBV27 with TRBJ1-2, with 8 bases fitting TRBD1. Germline loops: CDR1 MNHEY, CDR2 SMNVEV (reference sequence). The CDR3 sequence is 16 residues long. Trimming at V came to 5 bases and at J to 5 bases, leaving 13 bases not matched to a gene.

The J gene is TRBJ2-1, the V gene TRBV18, with TRBD2 matching over 10 bases. The germline V gene encodes CDR1 KGHSH and CDR2 LQKENI. V was clipped by 2 bases and J by 8 bases; unmatched bases: 6. The CDR3 consists of 15 residues. The CDR3 DNA is TGTGCCAGCTCACCAACGCTAGCGGGAGCTCATGAGCAGTTCTTC. It codes for CASSPTLAGAHEQFF.

This clone was seen at least ten times. The chain joins TRBV7-6 to TRBJ2-7; 7 bases fit TRBD1. Looked up from germline, CDR1 is SGHVS and CDR2 is FNYEAQ. CDR3 length: 15 residues. V shed 0 bases, J shed 0 bases, and the junction held 2 bases outside the gene matches. The CDR3 DNA sequence: TGTGCCAGCAGCTTAGCGACAGGGACCTCCTACGAGCAGTACTTC. Its translation: CASSLATGTSYEQYF.

This clone was seen many times. The chain joins TRBV11-3 to TRBJ2-1; the match to TRBD2 covers 10 bases. Germline values: CDR1 SGHNT, CDR2 YENEEA. Trimming removed 1 base from V and 16 bases from J; junction bases left unmatched: 7. This CDR3 is built from 13 residues. CDR3 sequence: CASSLGKRGGLFF. The CDR3 nucleotides are TGTGCCAGCAGCTTAGGGAAGCGGGGGGGCCTTTTCTTC.

CDR3 sequence (DNA): TGTGCCACCAGCAGAGATCAGGGGGGCTCCTACGAGCAGTACTTC. It specifies CATSRDQGGSYEQYF. The V gene is TRBV15, the J gene TRBJ2-5; D may be TRBD1 (7 bases). With the DNA end fitting TRBJ2-7 better, the J assignment may be wrong. CDR1 is LNHNV and CDR2 is YYDKDF in the germline V gene (reference sequence). This CDR3 is built from 15 residues.

This clone was seen repeatedly, ten times or more. The chain joins TRBV2 to TRBJ2-7, with 7 bases aligning to TRBD1. Germline loops: CDR1 SNHLY, CDR2 FYNNEI. The CDR3 is 13 amino acids. J was trimmed by 0 bases and V by 5 bases; bases with no gene match: 1. The CDR3 nucleotides are TGTGCCAGCAGTTGGGACAGCTCCTACGAGCAGTACTTC. This encodes CASSWDSSYEQYF.

Many counts were recorded for this clone. The V and J genes are TRBV5-6 and TRBJ2-4; TRBD2 agrees at 15 bases. This CDR3 has 16 residues. Germline V CDR1 and CDR2: SGHDT, YYEEEE. V was pared by 4 bases and J by 9 bases, with 8 bases of the junction left unmatched. CDR3 sequence: CASSSGLAGGPGIQYF. Written as DNA, the CDR3 is TGTGCCAGCAGCAGCGGACTAGCGGGGGGGCCCGGCATTCAGTACTTC.

Many counts were recorded for this clone. V and J are TRBV19 and TRBJ1-2; TRBD1 matches 9 bases. The V segment lost 5 bases and the J segment 4 bases; nucleotides outside the gene matches: 8. This CDR3 spans 15 amino acids. Per the germline V gene, CDR1 is LNHDA and CDR2 is SQIVND (reference sequence). The CDR3 region has the DNA TGTGCCAGTAGTCTCACAGGGGGCGAGAGCTATGGCTACACCTTC. It codes for CASSLTGGESYGYTF.

This clone has at least ten counts. The chain combines TRBV13 with TRBJ2-3, with D possibly being TRBD2 (6 bases). Per the germline V gene, CDR1 is PRHDT and CDR2 is FYEKMQ (reference sequence). The CDR3 length is 18 residues. V was trimmed by 5 bases and J by 0 bases, leaving 21 bases between them. The CDR3 nucleotides read TGTGCCAGCAGCCTACCGGGGAGGACGGACAAGAGCACAGATACGCAGTATTTT. It translates to CASSLPGRTDKSTDTQYF.

This clone has at least ten counts. The genes are TRBV6-4 and TRBJ1-5; 8 nucleotides align to TRBD1. With V trimmed by 7 bases and J by 2 bases, 16 bases remained unmatched. Per germline, CDR1 MRHNA and CDR2 SNTAGT. The CDR3 is made up of 18 amino acids. CDR3 loop: CASILLTGAVWGNQPQHF. Written as DNA, the CDR3 is TGTGCCAGCATTCTACTGACAGGGGCGGTGTGGGGCAATCAGCCCCAGCATTTT.

This clone was counted ten times or more. Other DNA sequences in this specimen translate into the identical CDR3. V gene TRBV20-1 combines with J gene TRBJ2-7; TRBD2 matches 7 bases. With 3 bases clipped from V and 7 bases from J, the junction kept 3 bases outside the gene matches. The CDR3 has 11 residues. Per the germline V gene, CDR1 is DFQATT and CDR2 is SNEGSKA (reference sequence). The CDR3 sequence: CSASGGGEQYF. CDR3 coding DNA: TGCAGTGCTAGTGGGGGGGGTGAGCAGTACTTC.

This clone was seen ten or more times. This chain links TRBV4-1 with TRBJ2-1; D possibly corresponds to TRBD2 (6 bases). Germline V gene sequence: CDR1 MGHRA, CDR2 YSYEKL. V gave up 1 base and J gave up 0 bases, with 7 bases separating them. The CDR3 has 15 amino acids. This CDR3 is CASSQGSGSYNEQFF. The CDR3 DNA is TGCGCCAGCAGCCAAGGTAGCGGCTCCTACAATGAGCAGTTCTTC.

At least ten counts were recorded for this clone. The rearrangement joins TRBV19 to TRBJ2-2; tentative D call: TRBD2 (5 bases). V was cut by 5 bases and J by 2 bases, with 12 bases left in between. There are 15 residues in the CDR3. Per the germline V gene, CDR1 is LNHDA and CDR2 is SQIVND (reference sequence). The CDR3 region is CASSLGGLNTGELFF. CDR3 DNA sequence: TGTGCCAGTAGTCTAGGTGGACTTAACACCGGGGAGCTGTTTTTT.

This clone has ten or more counts. The chain is built from TRBV29-1 and TRBJ2-3; 8 bases are a match to TRBD1. CDR1 SQVTM and CDR2 ANQGSEA come from the germline V gene. The CDR3 runs to 17 residues. Trimming took 7 bases from V and 0 from J; bases not matched to a gene: 15. The CDR3 here is CSATGGTGDPSTDTQYF. The CDR3 DNA follows: TGCAGCGCGACTGGCGGGACAGGCGATCCTAGCACAGATACGCAGTATTTT.

This clone was seen many times. The chain recombines TRBV7-8 with TRBJ2-7; TRBD1 matches at 12 bases. Germline assignment: CDR1 SGHVS and CDR2 FQNEAQ. V lost 3 bases to trimming and J lost 7 bases; unmatched junction nucleotides: 7. The CDR3 length is 15 residues. CDR3 protein: CASSFPGQGAWEQYF. DNA for the CDR3: TGTGCCAGCAGCTTTCCGGGACAGGGGGCTTGGGAGCAGTACTTC. Together with reference TRBV7-8 and TRBJ2-7, the CDR3 gives the full variable domain: GAGVSQSPRYKVAKRGQDVALRCDPISGHVSLFWYQQALGQGPEFLTYFQNEAQLDKSGLPSDRFFAERPEGSVSTLKIQRTQQEDSAVYLCASSFPGQGAWEQYFGPGTRLTVT.

This clone was detected ten times or more. The chain links TRBV9 to TRBJ2-1; 9 bases agree with TRBD1. CDR3 length: 16 amino acids. CDR1 and CDR2 from the germline V gene are SGDLS and YYNGEE. V lost 0 bases to trimming and J lost 4 bases; unmatched junction nucleotides: 5. In DNA form, the CDR3 reads TGTGCCAGCAGCGTAGGTGGACAGGGGAATTACAATGAGCAGTTCTTC. Translating it yields CASSVGGQGNYNEQFF.

This clone was recorded at least ten times. The CDR3 nucleotides are TGTGCCAGCAGCGGGGGCGGGGGTTCACCCCTCCACTTT. It yields the protein CASSGGGGSPLHF. The gene calls are TRBV9 and TRBJ1-6; possibly TRBD1 for D (5 bases). This CDR3 is 13 amino acids long. V was cut by 3 bases and J by 9 bases, with 10 bases left in between. Germline lookup yields CDR1 SGDLS and CDR2 YYNGEE.

Ten or more counts support this clone. The rearrangement joins TRBV11-1 to TRBJ1-2, with D uncertain. This CDR3 comprises 13 residues. V was clipped by 3 bases and J by 5 bases, with 10 bases between them. CDR1 and CDR2 (germline): SGHAT, FQDESV (reference sequence). The DNA of the CDR3 is TGTGCCAGCAGCTTTAACAGCGGTTATGGCTACACCTTC. The encoded protein is CASSFNSGYGYTF. Together with reference TRBV11-1 and TRBJ1-2, the CDR3 gives the full variable domain: EAEVAQSPRYKITEKSQAVAFWCDPISGHATLYWYRQILGQGPELLVQFQDESVVDDSQLPKDRFSAERLKGVDSTLKIQPAELGDSAMYLCASSFNSGYGYTFGSGTRLTVV.

This clone was observed at least ten times. The chain has TRBV5-6 and TRBJ1-1, with a tentative D call TRBD1 (6 bases). Germline assignment: CDR1 SGHDT and CDR2 YYEEEE. The CDR3 is 14 amino acids. V gave up 2 bases and J gave up 8 bases, with 16 bases separating them. The CDR3 here is CASSLAGVGAEAFF. Here the CDR3 DNA reads TGTGCCAGCAGCTTAGCAGGGGTCGGAGCCGAAGCTTTCTTT.

This clone was seen at least ten times. V usage is TRBV2 and J usage is TRBJ1-5; TRBD1 might be the D (5 bases). Per the germline V gene, CDR1 is SNHLY and CDR2 is FYNNEI. This CDR3 spans 16 amino acids. Trimming removed 1 base from V and 9 bases from J, with 19 bases in between. Written as DNA, the CDR3 is TGTGCCAGCAGTGAAGGGGCCCCCGACAGTTCACGGCCCCAGCATTTT. Residues: CASSEGAPDSSRPQHF.

Many counts were recorded for this clone. V usage is TRBV6-5 and J usage is TRBJ1-5; a possible D gene is TRBD1 (5 bases). V dropped 6 bases and J dropped 2 bases, with 11 bases sitting between them. The CDR3 extends over 14 amino acids. CDR1 MNHEY and CDR2 SVGAGI come from the germline V gene. The CDR3 nucleotides read TGTGCCAGCAGCCGCGGGGCGGGCAATCAGCCCCAGCATTTT. This sequence encodes CASSRGAGNQPQHF.